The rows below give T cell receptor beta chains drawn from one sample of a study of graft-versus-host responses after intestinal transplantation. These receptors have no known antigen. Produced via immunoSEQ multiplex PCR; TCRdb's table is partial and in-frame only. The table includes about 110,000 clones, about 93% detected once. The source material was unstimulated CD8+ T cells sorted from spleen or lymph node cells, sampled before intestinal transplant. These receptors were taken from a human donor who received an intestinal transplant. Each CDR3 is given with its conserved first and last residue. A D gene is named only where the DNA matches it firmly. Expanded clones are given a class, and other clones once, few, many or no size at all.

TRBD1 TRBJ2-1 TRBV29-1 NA TGCAGCGTTGAAGGCTACCCAGGGGGCAATGAGCAGTTCTTC CSVEGYPGGNEQFF
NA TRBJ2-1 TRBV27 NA TGTGCCAGCAGTAGCGGGCGTAATGAGCAGTTCTTC CASSSGRNEQFF
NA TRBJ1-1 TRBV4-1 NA TGCGCCAGCAGCCTTAAGCCGGGGGGTAACACTGAAGCTTTCTTT CASSLKPGGNTEAFF
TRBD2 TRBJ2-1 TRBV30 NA TGTGCCTGGAGGGACACCCGGGAGGATTTCTTC CAWRDTREDFF
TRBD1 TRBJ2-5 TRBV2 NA TGTGCCAGCAGTGTGCGACAGGGGGAAGAGACCCAGTACTTC CASSVRQGEETQYF
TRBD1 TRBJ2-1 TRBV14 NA TGTGCCAGCAGCCAAAGTCCGGGACAGGTGGCCAATGAGCAGTTCTTC CASSQSPGQVANEQFF
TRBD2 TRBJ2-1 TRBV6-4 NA TGTGCCAGCAGTGCCGCGGGAGGGCTTGATGAGCAGTTCTTC CASSAAGGLDEQFF
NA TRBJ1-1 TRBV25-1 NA TGTGCCAGCAGTGACTACGCAGGAGGGCAGCCCGAAGCTTTCTTT CASSDYAGGQPEAFF
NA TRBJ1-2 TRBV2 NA TGTGCCAGCAGTGACGGGGGCGCCGGCTATGGCTACACCTTC CASSDGGAGYGYTF
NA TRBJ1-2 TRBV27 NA TGTGCCAGCGGCCGTAATGTTGACAGGCTCTATGGCTACACCTTC CASGRNVDRLYGYTF
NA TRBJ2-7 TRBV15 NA TGTGCCACCAGTCCTGGACGGGCTACCTACGAGCAGTACTTC CATSPGRATYEQYF
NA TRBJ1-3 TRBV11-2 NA TGTGCCAGCAGCTTAGACTTCAGCTCTGGAAACACCATATATTTT CASSLDFSSGNTIYF
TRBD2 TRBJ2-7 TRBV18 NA TGTGCCAGCTCACCACCGCTTACTCTAGCGGGAGGCCGCTCCTACGAGCAGTACTTC CASSPPLTLAGGRSYEQYF
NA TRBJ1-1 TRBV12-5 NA TGTGCTAGCGGACAGACGAACACTGAAGCTTTCTTT CASGQTNTEAFF
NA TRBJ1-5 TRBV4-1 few TGCGCCAGCAGCCAACAGGGGAGTAATCAGCCCCAGCATTTT CASSQQGSNQPQHF
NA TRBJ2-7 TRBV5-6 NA TGTGCCAGCAGCTTGGAACTCCGCATCCGCCCTTACGAGCAGTACTTC CASSLELRIRPYEQYF
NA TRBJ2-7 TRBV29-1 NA TGCAGCGTTGAGGACCGGGAGCAGTACTTC CSVEDREQYF
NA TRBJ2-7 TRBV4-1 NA TGCGCCAGCAGCCTAGGGCAGGGGGGCTACGAGCAGTACTTC CASSLGQGGYEQYF
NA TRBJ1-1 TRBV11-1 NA TGTGCCAGCAGCCGGGGGTCCGGCAACACTGAAGCTTTCTTT CASSRGSGNTEAFF
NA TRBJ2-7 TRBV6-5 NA TGTGCCAGCAGTGAGAGGGCCCCCTACGAGCAGTACTTC CASSERAPYEQYF
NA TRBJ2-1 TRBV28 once TGTGCCAGCAGTTTAGTGGATGAGCAGTTCTTC CASSLVDEQFF
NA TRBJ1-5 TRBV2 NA TGTGCCAGCTCCGAGGACAACTTGTATCAGCCCCAGCATTTT CASSEDNLYQPQHF
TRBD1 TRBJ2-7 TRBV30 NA TGTGCCTGGAGAGCCCCCTCACAGACAGGGCACTACTACGAGCAGTACTTC CAWRAPSQTGHYYEQYF
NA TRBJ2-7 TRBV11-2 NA TGTGCCAGCAGCCCGCTGTTGGGAGCTCCCTACGGGCAGTACTTC CASSPLLGAPYGQYF
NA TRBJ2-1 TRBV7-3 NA TGTGCCAGCAGCAAAGCCGGGACATCGATTGAGCAGTTCTTC CASSKAGTSIEQFF
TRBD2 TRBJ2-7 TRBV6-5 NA TGTGCCAGCAGAACCACTAGCGGATACGAGCAGTACTTC CASRTTSGYEQYF